This TCR beta chain stems from a study of identical twins. Through template switching, a universal primer site was introduced, and the cDNA contained unique molecular identifiers. Each CDR3 protein gets one entry after TCRdb re-called the 5' RACE reads with MiXCR. Among roughly 720,000 distinct CDR3 sequences listed, 15% to 20% were seen once. This clonotype was seen only a few times. The antigen is unknown. The CDR3 totals 11 residues. V lost 6 bases and J 5 bases, leaving 7 bases between the germline ends. Germline CDR1 and CDR2: LGHNT and FRNRAP. Study-level points and caveats: High-abundance cord blood beta clonotypes had fewer insertions; memory repertoires showed none.

The data also belong to a second study, concerning T cells expressing NK-cell markers.

Specimen: PBMCs. The rearrangement uses TRBV12-5 and TRBJ2-5; D remains unclear. This receptor was identified in a woman in her late teens or twenties in good health. CDR3 sequence: CASGERETQYF. CDR3 DNA sequence: TGTGCTAGTGGAGAAAGGGAGACCCAGTACTTC.